The clone carrying this TCR beta chain appeared a single time. The data are from a study of molecular identifiers for immune sequencing clone quantification. TCRdb reprocessed the PCR reads with MiXCR, giving one entry per CDR3 protein. The table has approximately 100,000 distinct CDR3 sequences, about 35% seen once; the top ten hold around 3.9%. The V segment lost 6 bases and the J segment 3 bases; nucleotides outside the gene matches: 8. Germline values: CDR1 DFQATT, CDR2 SNEGSKA (reference sequence). The length of the CDR3 is 14 residues. The material sequenced was naive CD8+ T cells from blood, with Jurkat cell RNA spiked in. Stated subset: FACS-sorted CD8+CD4-CCR7+CD45RA+ naive T cells. The source of this sequence is a human donor in good health. Some libraries in this study had Jurkat cell RNA spiked in. The chain employs TRBV20-1 and TRBJ2-7; 10 bases fit TRBD2. Here the CDR3 reads CSAHSASGSYEQYF. The CDR3 DNA is TGCAGTGCCCACTCAGCTAGCGGGAGCTACGAGCAGTACTTC.